This TCR beta chain was recovered during a study of shared clonotypes between healthy human individuals. General study results and limits: What limited the represented genetic and exposure-history diversity was the small number of donors. Of the naive CD4 clonotypes, approximately 5% were shared across a handful of donors.

TCRdb keeps only in-frame clones here, not all; method: immunoSEQ multiplex PCR. The table includes approximately 2.1 million clones, about 92% detected once. A remark on this clone: Its antigen is not identified. This sample also contains other DNA sequences that code for the same CDR3.

The CDR3 has 14 residues. The germline V gene has CDR1 SGHRS and CDR2 YFSETQ. Trimming shortened V by 0 bases and J by 2 bases, and 8 bases separated the two germline ends. This chain joins TRBV5-1 and TRBJ1-1, with D unclear. Sequenced: naive CD4+ T cells from PBMCs. Subset: CD45RA+ positively selected. This TCR derives from a man aged 18 to 29 in good health. Some clones in this sample may be carry-over from other donors' samples. The CDR3 DNA follows: TGCGCCAGCAGCTTGGTTGGGGTTAACACTGAAGCTTTCTTT. Translated: CASSLVGVNTEAFF.